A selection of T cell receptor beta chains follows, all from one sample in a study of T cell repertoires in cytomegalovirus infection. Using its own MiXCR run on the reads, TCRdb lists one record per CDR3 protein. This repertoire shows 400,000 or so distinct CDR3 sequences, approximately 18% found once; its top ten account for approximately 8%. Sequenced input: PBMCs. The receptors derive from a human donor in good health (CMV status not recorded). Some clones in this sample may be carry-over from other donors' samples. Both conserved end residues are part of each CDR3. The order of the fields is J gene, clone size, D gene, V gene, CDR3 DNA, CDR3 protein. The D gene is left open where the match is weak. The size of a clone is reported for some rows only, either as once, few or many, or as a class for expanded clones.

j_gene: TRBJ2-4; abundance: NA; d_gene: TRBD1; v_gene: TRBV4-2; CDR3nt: TGTGCCAGCAGCCAACCGGACAGGGCGGAAAACATTCAGTACTTC; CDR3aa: CASSQPDRAENIQYF
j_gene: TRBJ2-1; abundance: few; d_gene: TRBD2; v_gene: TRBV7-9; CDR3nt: TGTGCCAGCACCCCTCCCGGCGGGCTAGCGGGAGAAAATGAGCAGTTCTTC; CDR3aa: CASTPPGGLAGENEQFF
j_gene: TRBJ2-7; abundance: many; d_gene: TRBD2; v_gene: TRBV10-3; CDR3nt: TGTGCCATCAGTGAGTCTTTTGTCGTCGGGACTAGCGGACCCTACGAGCAGTACTTC; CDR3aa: CAISESFVVGTSGPYEQYF
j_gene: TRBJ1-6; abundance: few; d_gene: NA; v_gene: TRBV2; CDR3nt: TGTGCCAGCAGTGGAAGCCCGGGGCAAACTAATTCACCCCTCCACTTT; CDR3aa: CASSGSPGQTNSPLHF
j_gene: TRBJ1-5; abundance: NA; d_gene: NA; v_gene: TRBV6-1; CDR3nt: TGTGCCAGCAGTCCCCAAGGTAGTAGCAGAGGGTATAGCAATCAGCCCCAGCATTTT; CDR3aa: CASSPQGSSRGYSNQPQHF
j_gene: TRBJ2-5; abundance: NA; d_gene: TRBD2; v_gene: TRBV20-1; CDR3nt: TGCAGTGCTGGCCGTCATAGCGGGAGCGAGACCCAGTACTTC; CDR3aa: CSAGRHSGSETQYF
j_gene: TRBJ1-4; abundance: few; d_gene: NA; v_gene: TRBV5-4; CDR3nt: TGTGCCAGCAGCCCTGACACCCCATCTAATGAAAAACTGTTTTTT; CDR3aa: CASSPDTPSNEKLFF
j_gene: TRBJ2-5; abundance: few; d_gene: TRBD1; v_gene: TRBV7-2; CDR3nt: TGTGCCAGCAGTTACAGGGGGCAAGAGACCCAGTACTTC; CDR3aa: CASSYRGQETQYF
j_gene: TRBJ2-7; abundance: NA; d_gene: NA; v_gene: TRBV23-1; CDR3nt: TGCGCCAGCAGTCGCCAAAACGGGCTGGGATACTCCTACGAGCAGTACTTC; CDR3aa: CASSRQNGLGYSYEQYF
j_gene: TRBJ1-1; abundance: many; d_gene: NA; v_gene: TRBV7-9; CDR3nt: TGTGCCAGCAGCCCACAGGGAGGGACTGAAGCTTTCTTT; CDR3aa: CASSPQGGTEAFF
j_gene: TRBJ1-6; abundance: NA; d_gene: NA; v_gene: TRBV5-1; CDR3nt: TGCGCCAGCAGCTTGGAAGGAGGACTAGCAGGGAATTCACCCCTCCACTTT; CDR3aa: CASSLEGGLAGNSPLHF
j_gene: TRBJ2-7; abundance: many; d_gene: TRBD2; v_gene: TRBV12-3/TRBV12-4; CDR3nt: TGTGCCAGCAGGTTAGCGGGAGGGCCCTACGAGCAGTACTTC; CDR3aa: CASRLAGGPYEQYF
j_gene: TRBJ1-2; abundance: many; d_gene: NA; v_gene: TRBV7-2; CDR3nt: TGTGCCAGCAGCTTCGGTACTTGGGATGGCTACACCTTC; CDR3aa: CASSFGTWDGYTF
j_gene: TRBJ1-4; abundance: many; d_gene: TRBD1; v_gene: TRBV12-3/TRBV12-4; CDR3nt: TGTGCCAGCAGTCTGGGACAGAAACTGTTTTTT; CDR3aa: CASSLGQKLFF
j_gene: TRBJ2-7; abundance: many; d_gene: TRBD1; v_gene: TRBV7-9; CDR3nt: TGTGCCAGCAGCTGGAACCGGGACAGTCCTTCCTACGAGCAGTACTTC; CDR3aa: CASSWNRDSPSYEQYF
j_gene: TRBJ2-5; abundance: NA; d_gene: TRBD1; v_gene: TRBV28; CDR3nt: TGTGCCAGCAGTACAGCCGGACAGGGGGGGGAGACCCAGTACTTC; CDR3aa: CASSTAGQGGETQYF
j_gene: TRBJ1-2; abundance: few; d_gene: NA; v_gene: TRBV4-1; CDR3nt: TGCGCCAGCAGCCACCCGGCTGGGGGACGACGCGGCTACACCTTC; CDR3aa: CASSHPAGGRRGYTF
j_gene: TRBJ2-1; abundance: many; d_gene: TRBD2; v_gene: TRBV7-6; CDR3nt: TGTGCCAGCAGCTTCCGAGCGGGAGGCCCTATGTCGAAGTTCTTC; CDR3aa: CASSFRAGGPMSKFF
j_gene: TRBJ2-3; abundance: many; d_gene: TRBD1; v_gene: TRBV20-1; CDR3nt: TGCAGTGCTAGCAGGACAGGCCCCCCGGATACGCAGTATTTT; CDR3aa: CSASRTGPPDTQYF
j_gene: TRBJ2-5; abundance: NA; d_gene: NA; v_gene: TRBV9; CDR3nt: TGTGCCAGCACCCGCGGACCGTACCAAGAGACCCAGTACTTC; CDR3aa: CASTRGPYQETQYF
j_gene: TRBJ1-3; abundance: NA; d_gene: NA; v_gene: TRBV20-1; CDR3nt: TGCAGTGCTTCGGACATCGTTAGCACCATATATTTT; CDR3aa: CSASDIVSTIYF
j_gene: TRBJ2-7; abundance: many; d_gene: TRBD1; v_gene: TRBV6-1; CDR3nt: TGTGCCAGCAGTGAACCCCCGGACAGGGGCTCCTACGAGCAGTACTTC; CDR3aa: CASSEPPDRGSYEQYF
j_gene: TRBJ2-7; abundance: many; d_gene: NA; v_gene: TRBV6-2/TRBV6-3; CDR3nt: TGTGCCAGCAGTTTGCCCGGACAGACCTCTCCCGAGCAGTACTTC; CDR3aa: CASSLPGQTSPEQYF
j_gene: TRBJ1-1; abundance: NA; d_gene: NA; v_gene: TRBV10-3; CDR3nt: TGTGCCATCAGTGTCCTGGGAATCACTGAAGCTTTCTTT; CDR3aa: CAISVLGITEAFF
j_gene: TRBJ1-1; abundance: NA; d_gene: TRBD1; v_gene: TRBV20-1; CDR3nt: TGCAGTGCTAGAGCAACAGGGGGCGAAAGGAACACTGAAGCTTTCTTT; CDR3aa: CSARATGGERNTEAFF
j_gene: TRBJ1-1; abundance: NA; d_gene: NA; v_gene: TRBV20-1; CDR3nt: TGCAGTGCCCCACTCAGGGGCTCGAACACTGAAGCTTTCTTT; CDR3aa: CSAPLRGSNTEAFF
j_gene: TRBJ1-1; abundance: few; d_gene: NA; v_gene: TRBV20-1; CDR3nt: TGCAGTGCTAGGGAGGGGGTTTTTACTGAAGCTTTCTTT; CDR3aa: CSAREGVFTEAFF
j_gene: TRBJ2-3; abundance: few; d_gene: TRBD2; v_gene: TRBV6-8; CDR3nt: TGTGCCAGCAGTTACGCGCCTACTAGCGGGTTGGCAGATACGCAGTATTTT; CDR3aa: CASSYAPTSGLADTQYF
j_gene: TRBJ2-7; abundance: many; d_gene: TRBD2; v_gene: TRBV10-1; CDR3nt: TGCGCCAGCAGTGACCCACGGGGACTAGCCCACGAGCAGTACTTC; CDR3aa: CASSDPRGLAHEQYF
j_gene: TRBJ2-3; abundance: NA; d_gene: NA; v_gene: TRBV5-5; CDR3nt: TGTGCCAGCAACCACGCGGGCTCGACAACAGATACGCAGTATTTT; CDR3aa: CASNHAGSTTDTQYF
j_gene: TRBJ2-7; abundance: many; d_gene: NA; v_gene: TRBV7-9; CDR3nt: TGTGCCAGCAGCTTAAGGGACCTCGGGAACGAGCAGTACTTC; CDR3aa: CASSLRDLGNEQYF
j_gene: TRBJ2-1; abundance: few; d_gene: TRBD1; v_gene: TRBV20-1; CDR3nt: TGCAGTGCTAGCAGGACAGGGAGGACGGCCAATGAGCAGTTCTTC; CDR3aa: CSASRTGRTANEQFF
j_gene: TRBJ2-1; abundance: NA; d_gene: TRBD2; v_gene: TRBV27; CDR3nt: TGTGCCAGCAGTTTCCTGCCGGGACTAGCCTACAATGAGCAGTTCTTC; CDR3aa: CASSFLPGLAYNEQFF
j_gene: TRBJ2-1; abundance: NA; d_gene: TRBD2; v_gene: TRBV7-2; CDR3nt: TGTGCCAGCAGCTCTTGGACTAGCGGGGGAAATGTGCAGTTCTTC; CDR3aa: CASSSWTSGGNVQFF
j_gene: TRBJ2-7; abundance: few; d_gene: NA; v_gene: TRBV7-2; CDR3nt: TGTGCCAGCAGCTTAGCTGGGCTGGGGCAGTACTTC; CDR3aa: CASSLAGLGQYF
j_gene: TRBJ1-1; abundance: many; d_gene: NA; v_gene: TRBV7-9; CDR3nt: TGTGCCAGCAGCCCCAAGACATCGAACACTGAAGCTTTCTTT; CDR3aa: CASSPKTSNTEAFF
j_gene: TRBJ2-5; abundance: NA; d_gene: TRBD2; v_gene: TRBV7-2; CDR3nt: TGTGCCAGCAGCTTAGCGGCTAGCGGCCAGGCCCAGTACTTC; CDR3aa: CASSLAASGQAQYF
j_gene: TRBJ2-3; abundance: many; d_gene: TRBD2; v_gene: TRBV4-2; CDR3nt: TGTGCCAGCAGCCAAGATCTAAGCGGGGGGGCGGATACGCAGTATTTT; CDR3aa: CASSQDLSGGADTQYF
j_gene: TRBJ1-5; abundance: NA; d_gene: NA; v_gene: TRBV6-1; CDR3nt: TGTGCCAGCAGTGTTACAGGTTTGAATCAGCCCCAGCATTTT; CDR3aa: CASSVTGLNQPQHF
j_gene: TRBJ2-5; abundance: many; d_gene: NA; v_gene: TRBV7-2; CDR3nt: TGTGCCAGCAGCTTAGTGGGGAGAGAGACCCAGTACTTC; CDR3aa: CASSLVGRETQYF